This entry features one T cell receptor beta chain sequence. This sample was taken from a study of radiotherapy plus CTLA-4 blockade in lung cancer. Study-level information: Disease control was achieved by approximately 30% of patients, and objective responses by about 19%.

Clones were sequenced by immunoSEQ multiplex PCR, and TCRdb holds only the in-frame ones, with some missing. The sample yields more than 65,000 clones, around four fifths seen once. The CDR3 totals 15 residues. The germline V gene has CDR1 MGHDK and CDR2 SYGVNS. Unmatched junction bases numbered 4, after V lost 3 bases and J lost 3 bases. The material was peripheral blood, obtained from a patient treated with radiotherapy plus ipilimumab. This TCR was sampled from a human donor with non-small cell lung cancer who had stable disease on radiotherapy plus ipilimumab. The V and J genes are TRBV25-1 and TRBJ2-3; 9 bases line up with TRBD2. In DNA, the CDR3 is TGTGCCAGCAGTGATCGCGGGAGGGCGACAGATACGCAGTATTTT. It encodes CASSDRGRATDTQYF. Full variable domain (remainder filled in from reference TRBV25-1 and TRBJ2-3): EADIYQTPRYLVIGTGKKITLECSQTMGHDKMYWYQQDPGMELHLIHYSYGVNSTEKGDLSSESTVSRIRTEHFPLTLESARPSHTSQYLCASSDRGRATDTQYFGPGTRLTVL.